The 28 T cell receptor beta chains reported below all come from one sample, sequenced in a study of blood T cell repertoires in COVID-19. The method was immunoSEQ multiplex PCR; TCRdb's version includes in-frame clones alone and lacks a portion of them. The data contain roughly 300,000 clones, approximately 89% of them singletons. What was sequenced was PBMCs or T cells enriched from blood (not recorded which). These TCRs come from a woman aged 25 to 39 who had recovered from COVID-19.

The chain uses TRBV19 and TRBJ2-7; 10 bases fit TRBD1. CDR3 length: 14 amino acids. Germline V gene sequence: CDR1 LNHDA, CDR2 SQIVND (reference sequence). V gave up 5 bases and J gave up 3 bases; unmatched junction bases: 4. The DNA for the CDR3 is TGTGCCAGTAGTTTCCGGGACAGGGGCTACGAGCAGTACTTC. It specifies CASSFRDRGYEQYF.

The chain recombines TRBV28 with TRBJ1-6, with a tentative D call TRBD1 (5 bases). Trimming removed 8 bases at V and 8 bases at J, with 13 bases between. Germline loops: CDR1 MDHEN, CDR2 SYDVKM. The CDR3 runs to 13 residues. CDR3 DNA: TGTGCCAGCTTCAGGGAAGTCTATTCACCCCTCCACTTT. It yields the protein CASFREVYSPLHF.

This chain connects TRBV7-9 to TRBJ1-4; tentative D call: TRBD1 (5 bases). Deletions cut 0 bases from V and 2 bases from J, with 7 bases between. Germline CDR1 reads SEHNR; CDR2 reads FQNEAQ (reference sequence). The CDR3 extends over 15 amino acids. CDR3 sequence (DNA): TGTGCCAGCAGCTTAGCGCAGGGTACTAATGAAAAACTGTTTTTT. It encodes CASSLAQGTNEKLFF.

This clone was recorded a few times. This chain links TRBV7-8 with TRBJ1-2, with D tentatively TRBD1 (6 bases). This CDR3 has 14 residues. Trimming shortened V by 1 base and J by 5 bases, and 11 bases separated the two germline ends. CDR1 is SGHVS and CDR2 is FQNEAQ in the germline V gene. CDR3 coding DNA: TGTGCCAGCAGCTTAGGTGACAGGTCTTATGGCTACACCTTC. Its protein is CASSLGDRSYGYTF.

The rearrangement uses TRBV11-2 and TRBJ2-3, with 8 nucleotides matching TRBD2. This CDR3 contains 16 residues. J was trimmed by 6 bases and V by 5 bases; bases with no gene match: 13. Germline lookup yields CDR1 SGHAT and CDR2 FQNNGV. CDR3 residues: CASSLTSGSGRDTQYF. CDR3 bases: TGTGCCAGCAGCCTCACTAGCGGTTCAGGGCGGGATACGCAGTATTTT.

The chain has TRBV21-1 and TRBJ1-5. TRBV21-1 is deemed a pseudogene. This CDR3 is 15 amino acids long. In DNA, the CDR3 is TGTGCCAGCAGCAAAGTGCGGGGGGGCAATCAGCCCCAGCATTTT. Amino acids: CASSKVRGGNQPQHF.

This sequence joins TRBV5-1 and TRBJ1-4; 7 bases are a match to TRBD1. CDR1 is SGHRS and CDR2 is YFSETQ in the germline V gene. Trimming at V came to 3 bases and at J to 8 bases, leaving 7 bases not matched to a gene. This CDR3 region has 14 residues. As DNA, the CDR3 is TGCGCCAGCAGCTATCAGGGGGGCCTCGAAAAACTGTTTTTT. Translated: CASSYQGGLEKLFF.

At least ten counts were recorded for this clone. This chain connects TRBV3-1 (or the pseudogene TRBV3-2) to TRBJ2-3, with D unresolved. V lost 1 base, J lost 5 bases, and 13 bases lay in between. The CDR3 length is 15 residues. Germline values: CDR1 LGHDT, CDR2 YNNKEL (reference sequence). CDR3 sequence reads: CASSQGSSQLDTQYF. As DNA, the CDR3 is TGTGCCAGCAGCCAAGGGTCCTCGCAACTAGATACGCAGTATTTT.

The count of this clone is one. This rearrangement joins TRBV7-8 to TRBJ2-3; TRBD2 agrees at 7 bases. CDR1 and CDR2 (germline): SGHVS, FQNEAQ. The CDR3 runs to 16 residues. The junction had 7 bases not matched to a gene; V was cut back by 2 bases and J by 2 bases. In DNA, the CDR3 is TGTGCCAGCAGCTTATCCCTCCTAGCGGCCACAGATACGCAGTATTTT. The encoded protein is CASSLSLLAATDTQYF.

The V call is TRBV29-1, the J call TRBJ1-3, with 11 positions matching TRBD1. Losses at the gene ends were 7 bases for V and 4 bases for J; bases not matched to a gene: 6. This CDR3 comprises 14 residues. Germline loops: CDR1 SQVTM, CDR2 ANQGSEA. The CDR3 sequence is CSAGQGAGGNTIYF. CDR3 in DNA: TGCAGCGCCGGACAGGGGGCTGGAGGAAACACCATATATTTT.

The chain is built from TRBV19 and TRBJ2-7; TRBD1 aligns across 10 bases. After removal of 4 bases from V and 1 base from J, the junction contained 7 bases not matched to a gene. CDR3 length: 16 residues. CDR1 is LNHDA, CDR2 SQIVND, per germline (reference sequence). In DNA form, the CDR3 reads TGTGCCAGTAGTAAAACAGCGGGACAGGGGTCCTACGAGCAGTACTTC. Encoded protein: CASSKTAGQGSYEQYF.

This chain uses TRBV6-1 with TRBJ1-6, with 8 bases that match TRBD1. After removal of 3 bases from V and 3 bases from J, the junction contained 7 bases not matched to a gene. CDR3 length: 17 amino acids. CDR1 is MNHNS, CDR2 SASEGT, per germline. CDR3 region: CASSDRTGFLYNSPLHF. CDR3 bases: TGTGCCAGCAGTGACAGGACAGGGTTTCTCTATAATTCACCCCTCCACTTT.

CDR3 DNA sequence: TGTGCCAGCAGCCCGCGACAGGGCGTCATGGTCGAGCAGTACTTC. This gives the protein CASSPRQGVMVEQYF. The chain carries TRBV7-9 and TRBJ2-7; 7 bases line up with TRBD1. The CDR3 spans 15 residues. The J segment lost 6 bases and the V segment lost 5 bases, leaving 13 bases of the junction unmatched. In germline, CDR1 is SEHNR, CDR2 FQNEAQ (reference sequence).

The chain carries TRBV15 and TRBJ1-2; no definite D call. CDR1 LNHNV and CDR2 YYDKDF come from the germline V gene (reference sequence). CDR3 length: 15 amino acids. The V end was cut by 5 bases, the J end by 6 bases, with 19 bases between. As DNA, the CDR3 is TGTGCCACCAGCCCCCAGACACGACCTTTTGATGGCTACACCTTC. It yields the protein CATSPQTRPFDGYTF.

This chain connects TRBV6-5 to TRBJ1-2; D gene ambiguous. Trimming removed 0 bases from V and 2 bases from J, with 7 bases in between. The germline gives CDR1 MNHEY, CDR2 SVGAGI. The CDR3 loop spans 14 amino acids. CDR3 in amino acids: CASSYSQRNYGYTF. CDR3 in DNA: TGTGCCAGCAGTTACTCTCAGCGAAACTATGGCTACACCTTC.

J is TRBJ2-3 and V is TRBV9; TRBD2 agrees at 12 bases. There are 15 residues in the CDR3. With V trimmed by 3 bases and J by 4 bases, 3 bases remained unmatched. Per the germline V gene, CDR1 is SGDLS and CDR2 is YYNGEE. The CDR3 DNA is TGTGCCAGCAGCGCGGGACTAGCGGGTTCAGATACGCAGTATTTT. It specifies CASSAGLAGSDTQYF.

The gene calls are TRBV5-4 and TRBJ1-6; tentatively, D is TRBD1 (5 bases). Germline lookup yields CDR1 SGHNT and CDR2 YYREEE (reference sequence). Trimming removed 3 bases from V and 5 bases from J, with 9 bases in between. The CDR3 runs to 14 residues. For the CDR3, the DNA is TGTGCCAGCAGCTCTGGACATCATAATTCACCCCTCCACTTT. Amino acid sequence: CASSSGHHNSPLHF.

V and J are TRBV7-8 and TRBJ1-2; D is perhaps TRBD1 (6 bases). The CDR3 contains 14 residues. CDR1 is SGHVS and CDR2 is FQNEAQ in the germline V gene. V was pared by 8 bases and J by 3 bases, with 16 bases between. CDR3 region: CASRRGGGDYGYTF. As DNA, the CDR3 is TGTGCCAGCCGTCGAGGAGGGGGGGACTATGGCTACACCTTC.

The chain employs TRBV15 and TRBJ2-5; D might be TRBD1 (5 bases). CDR1 and CDR2 (germline): LNHNV, YYDKDF (reference sequence). Trimming pared 0 bases from V and 2 bases from J, leaving 10 bases between. The CDR3 extends over 15 amino acids. The CDR3 nucleotides read TGTGCCACCAGCAGAGATCAACAGGCGCAAGAGACCCAGTACTTC. Translation: CATSRDQQAQETQYF.

The V and J genes are TRBV18 and TRBJ2-7, with unresolved D. V was shortened by 1 base and J by 2 bases, with 9 bases between the two germline ends. The CDR3 consists of 14 residues. The germline V gene encodes CDR1 KGHSH and CDR2 LQKENI. Written as DNA, the CDR3 is TGTGCCAGCTCACCACTGGTCAGGACCTACGAGCAGTACTTC. Amino acids: CASSPLVRTYEQYF.

The chain uses TRBV5-1 and TRBJ2-7, with a tentative D call TRBD1 (6 bases). The germline V gene has CDR1 SGHRS and CDR2 YFSETQ. V lost 4 bases, J lost 5 bases, and 19 bases lay in between. CDR3 length: 15 residues. This chain's CDR3 is CASSLRTEGVHEQYF. As DNA, the CDR3 is TGCGCCAGCAGCCTAAGGACAGAGGGAGTCCACGAGCAGTACTTC.

The chain joins TRBV29-1 to TRBJ1-3; maybe TRBD1 (5 bases). Germline CDR1 and CDR2: SQVTM and ANQGSEA. The CDR3 is 13 residues long. Trimming left V 7 bases short and J 0 bases short, with 10 bases between. As DNA, the CDR3 is TGCAGCGCGACAGCCAGCTCTGGAAACACCATATATTTT. This gives the protein CSATASSGNTIYF.

The CDR3: CASSYGTPEAEAFF. The CDR3 bases are TGTGCCAGCAGCTACGGGACACCCGAGGCTGAAGCTTTCTTT. This rearrangement joins TRBV7-6 to TRBJ1-1, with D perhaps TRBD1 (6 bases). This CDR3 is 14 amino acids long. The ends were cut back, 4 bases at V and 6 bases at J, with 15 bases in the middle. Germline V lookup: CDR1 SGHVS, CDR2 FNYEAQ.

CDR3 residues: CASSSGTGVNSPLHF. CDR3 bases: TGCGCCAGCAGCTCCGGGACAGGGGTGAATTCACCCCTCCACTTT. J is TRBJ1-6 and V is TRBV5-1; TRBD1 aligns across 10 bases. V lost 3 bases and J lost 7; bases outside the gene matches: 4. This CDR3 is built from 15 residues. Germline CDR1 is SGHRS and CDR2 is YFSETQ.

The chain combines TRBV27 with TRBJ1-1; no clear D. V shed 8 bases and J shed 5 bases, with 18 bases lying between them. This CDR3 region has 14 residues. Germline CDR1 reads MNHEY; CDR2 reads SMNVEV (reference sequence). The CDR3 protein is CASGLDRYITEAFF. CDR3 sequence (DNA): TGTGCCAGCGGGCTTGACCGCTACATTACTGAAGCTTTCTTT.

This chain connects TRBV12-5 to TRBJ2-1; TRBD1 is a possible D gene (6 bases). Trimming took off 2 bases at V and 10 bases at J, with 12 bases between the two ends. CDR3 length: 13 residues. Germline lookup yields CDR1 LGHNT and CDR2 FRNRAP. The CDR3 region has the DNA TGTGCTAGTGGTTTGTGGGGGCCCATGGAGCAGTTCTTC. This codes for CASGLWGPMEQFF.

The chain employs TRBV28 and TRBJ1-2; D unresolved. Germline CDR1 reads MDHEN; CDR2 reads SYDVKM. The CDR3 sequence is 13 residues long. Trimming stripped 8 bases from V and 3 bases from J, with 13 bases between. The CDR3 reads CASQDSTDYGYTF. As DNA, the CDR3 is TGTGCCAGCCAGGATAGTACCGACTATGGCTACACCTTC.

This chain links TRBV5-1 with TRBJ1-2; D is unresolved. The CDR3 is 15 amino acids. V dropped 2 bases and J dropped 0 bases, with 11 bases sitting between them. Looked up from germline, CDR1 is SGHRS and CDR2 is YFSETQ. The CDR3 is CASSFTYTSNYGYTF. The CDR3 DNA sequence: TGCGCCAGCAGCTTTACGTACACATCTAACTATGGCTACACCTTC.